This T cell receptor beta chain was obtained from a study of PD-1 blockade in classical Hodgkin lymphoma. For this clone: The antigen remains unidentified.

This table comes from immunoSEQ multiplex PCR, and its TCRdb copy is limited to in-frame clones, with some not included. The top ten clones hold under 3% of a sample with more than 40,000 clones, about two thirds of them seen once. The CDR3 loop spans 13 amino acids. Trimming left V 5 bases short and J 4 bases short, with 9 bases between. Stated time point: cycle 4 day 1 (C4D1), after 5 to 7 weeks of nivolumab. Autologous stem cell transplantation was followed by relapse in every patient, and brentuximab vedotin exposure varied. Study-wide findings and caveats: Relapsed/refractory patients reportedly had the lowest baseline TCR diversity, below newly diagnosed patients, who were below healthy donors. For complete responders, baseline diversity was comparable to that of newly diagnosed patients. Repertoire difference causes, possibly disease activity or prior therapy, remain undefined.

The sample here was peripheral blood mononuclear cells (PBMCs), taken before the fourth cycle of nivolumab. The J gene is TRBJ1-4, the V gene TRBV5-3; no firm D call. TRBV5-3 is an ORF, with its function uncertain. This receptor was taken from a human donor with classical Hodgkin lymphoma. CDR3 nucleotide sequence: TGTGCCAGAAGTGGAGTAAATAATGAAAAACTGTTTTTT. This gives the protein CARSGVNNEKLFF.